Below are 24 T cell receptor beta chains sequenced from a single sample in a study of T cell responses to AZD1222 COVID-19 vaccine. Only in-frame clones appear in the TCRdb table, and some are missing; sequencing was by immunoSEQ multiplex PCR. This sample carries roughly 150,000 clones, around 89% of them seen once, and the ten largest clones take 6% to 8%. This specimen was peripheral blood, taken on day 0 of AZD1222 vaccination. These TCRs come from an adult in good health.

The V and J genes are TRBV19 and TRBJ1-5; D is uncertain. The germline CDR1 and CDR2 sequences are LNHDA and SQIVND (reference sequence). The CDR3 consists of 14 residues. Trimming took off 7 bases at V and 1 base at J, with 11 bases between the two ends. CDR3 sequence: CASTGTASNQPQHF. DNA for the CDR3: TGTGCCAGTACCGGTACGGCGAGCAATCAGCCCCAGCATTTT.

This clone was seen a few times. The chain couples TRBV19 to TRBJ1-6, with D possibly being TRBD1 (5 bases). V gave up 3 bases and J gave up 6 bases, with 12 bases separating them. Germline V gene sequence: CDR1 LNHDA, CDR2 SQIVND (reference sequence). The CDR3 contains 15 residues. In nucleotides, the CDR3 is TGTGCCAGTAGTATTGGACGACAGATTAATTCACCCCTCCACTTT. Protein sequence: CASSIGRQINSPLHF.

This clone came up once. This chain uses TRBV28 with TRBJ1-2, with D maybe TRBD1 (6 bases). The germline V gene encodes CDR1 MDHEN and CDR2 SYDVKM. The CDR3 length is 18 residues. With 2 bases removed from V and 3 bases from J, the gap between germline ends came to 22 bases. CDR3 nucleotides: TGTGCCAGCAGTTTACTGGGCGCGAGGGGGATTGGCGACTATGGCTACACCTTC. Residues: CASSLLGARGIGDYGYTF.

This sequence joins TRBV2 and TRBJ2-1; 10 bases are a match to TRBD2. With V trimmed by 8 bases and J by 5 bases, 6 bases remained unmatched. Germline CDR1 and CDR2: SNHLY and FYNNEI. The CDR3 extends over 14 amino acids. CDR3 bases: TGTGCCAGCCAGAAGGGACTAGCGCACAATGAGCAGTTCTTC. It encodes CASQKGLAHNEQFF.

The chain combines TRBV4-1 with TRBJ2-2; D is ambiguous. Germline V gives CDR1 MGHRA, CDR2 YSYEKL. The CDR3 runs 12 residues. Trimming stripped 2 bases from V and 4 bases from J, with 2 bases between. CDR3 in amino acids: CASSQTTGELFF. The CDR3 nucleotides read TGCGCCAGCAGCCAAACCACCGGGGAGCTGTTTTTT.

The gene calls are TRBV18 and TRBJ1-2; TRBD1 is a possible D gene (5 bases). Germline-derived CDR1 and CDR2 are KGHSH and LQKENI. The CDR3 extends over 12 amino acids. Trimming shortened V by 3 bases and J by 4 bases, and 6 bases separated the two germline ends. The CDR3 region is CASSPGGYGYTF. CDR3 coding DNA: TGTGCCAGCTCACCTGGGGGCTATGGCTACACCTTC.

The rearrangement joins TRBV16 to TRBJ2-3, with 13 bases aligning to TRBD2. There are 13 residues in the CDR3. CDR1 and CDR2 from the germline V gene are KGHSY and FQNENV. The CDR3 protein is CTSGLAGTDTQYF. As DNA, the CDR3 is TGTACCTCGGGACTAGCGGGGACAGATACGCAGTATTTT.

This chain joins TRBV5-6 and TRBJ1-6; a weak D match, TRBD1 (5 bases). Trimming left V 1 base short and J 0 bases short, with 11 bases between. Germline CDR1 reads SGHDT; CDR2 reads YYEEEE. The CDR3 runs to 17 residues. CDR3 amino acids: CASSLLGGSSYNSPLHF. The CDR3 DNA sequence: TGTGCCAGCAGCTTGCTTGGGGGAAGCTCCTATAATTCACCCCTCCACTTT.

This rearrangement joins TRBV19 to TRBJ1-6; TRBD1 agrees at 7 bases. With V trimmed by 4 bases and J by 7 bases, 4 bases remained unmatched. From germline, CDR1 is LNHDA and CDR2 SQIVND (reference sequence). The CDR3 is made up of 14 amino acids. The DNA of the CDR3 is TGTGCCAGTAGTACGGGACAGACGAATTCACCCCTCCACTTT. It specifies CASSTGQTNSPLHF.

The chain uses TRBV5-6 and TRBJ1-5, with TRBD1 matching 10 bases. V trimming: 4 bases; J trimming: 8 bases; junction bases outside the gene matches: 6. The germline V gene has CDR1 SGHDT and CDR2 YYEEEE. This CDR3 comprises 14 residues. For the CDR3, the DNA is TGTGCCAGCAGCAGGGACAGGGGCAGTAAGCCCCAGCATTTT. The encoded protein is CASSRDRGSKPQHF.

The chain joins TRBV6-4 to TRBJ1-1; no reliable D call. Germline-derived CDR1 and CDR2 are MRHNA and SNTAGT. This CDR3 has 15 residues. V lost 2 bases and J 6 bases, leaving 16 bases between the germline ends. The CDR3 nucleotides read TGTGCCAGCAGTGACCACCTTCGACCGCCCTCTGAAGCTTTCTTT. Amino acid sequence: CASSDHLRPPSEAFF.

This sequence joins TRBV18 and TRBJ1-1, with TRBD1 as a possible D gene (5 bases). The V gene lost 3 bases and the J gene lost 11 bases, with 16 bases spanning the gap. Germline CDR1 and CDR2: KGHSH and LQKENI. This CDR3 has 13 amino acids. The CDR3 here is CASSPRGDLGAFF. CDR3 sequence (DNA): TGTGCCAGCTCACCGCGGGGGGACTTAGGGGCTTTCTTT. Full variable domain (rest looked up from reference TRBV18 and TRBJ1-1): NAGVMQNPRHLVRRRGQEARLRCSPMKGHSHVYWYRQLPEEGLKFMVYLQKENIIDESGMPKERFSAEFPKEGPSILRIQQVVRGDSAAYFCASSPRGDLGAFFGQGTRLTVV.

The chain uses TRBV6-1 and TRBJ1-5, with TRBD1 matching 7 bases. V trimming: 0 bases; J trimming: 3 bases; junction bases outside the gene matches: 5. The length of the CDR3 is 16 residues. Germline CDR1 reads MNHNS; CDR2 reads SASEGT. CDR3 DNA sequence: TGTGCCAGCAGTGAAGCGTGGGACAGAAACAATCAGCCCCAGCATTTT. Its protein is CASSEAWDRNNQPQHF.

The chain joins TRBV5-1 to TRBJ2-3; D may be TRBD1 (5 bases). Germline V gives CDR1 SGHRS, CDR2 YFSETQ. The ends were cut back, 3 bases at V and 3 bases at J, with 14 bases in the middle. This CDR3 region has 15 residues. CDR3 nucleotide sequence: TGCGCCAGCAGCTACAGTGGGGCGGAAACAGATACGCAGTATTTT. This encodes CASSYSGAETDTQYF. Looking up the rest from reference TRBV5-1 and TRBJ2-3 gives the full variable domain: KAGVTQTPRYLIKTRGQQVTLSCSPISGHRSVSWYQQTPGQGLQFLFEYFSETQRNKGNFPGRFSGRQFSNSRSEMNVSTLELGDSALYLCASSYSGAETDTQYFGPGTRLTVL.

The rearrangement joins TRBV6-5 to TRBJ2-1; 7 nucleotides line up with TRBD2. CDR3 length: 15 residues. V gave up 5 bases and J gave up 1 base; unmatched junction bases: 5. CDR1 and CDR2 from the germline V gene are MNHEY and SVGAGI. CDR3 coding DNA: TGTGCCAGCAGTCCAAGCGGGGAGTCCTACAATGAGCAGTTCTTC. Its protein is CASSPSGESYNEQFF.

The J gene is TRBJ1-6, the V gene TRBV19; D possibly corresponds to TRBD1 (5 bases). This CDR3 contains 18 residues. The germline gives CDR1 LNHDA, CDR2 SQIVND (reference sequence). V was pared by 5 bases and J by 8 bases, with 25 bases between. The CDR3 loop reads CASSSGTVTRIMDSPLHF. In DNA, the CDR3 is TGTGCCAGTAGTTCAGGGACGGTCACGAGGATAATGGATTCACCCCTCCACTTT.

The V call is TRBV10-3, the J call TRBJ1-3; TRBD1 is a possible D gene (5 bases). CDR1 is ENHRY and CDR2 is SYGVKD in the germline V gene. Trimming removed 0 bases at V and 8 bases at J, with 14 bases between. This CDR3 has 15 amino acids. Here the CDR3 reads CAISESVWGLDTIYF. Here the CDR3 DNA reads TGTGCCATCAGTGAGTCGGTGTGGGGCTTGGACACCATATATTTT.

The rearrangement joins TRBV2 to TRBJ1-2; D possibly corresponds to TRBD1 (5 bases). Deletions cut 6 bases from V and 9 bases from J, with 20 bases between. The length of the CDR3 is 14 residues. The germline gives CDR1 SNHLY, CDR2 FYNNEI. CDR3 region: CASSNQEGIGSYTF. Here the CDR3 DNA reads TGTGCCAGCAGCAACCAAGAGGGGATCGGGAGCTACACCTTC. The complete variable domain, with remaining parts taken from reference TRBV2 and TRBJ1-2, reads EPEVTQTPSHQVTQMGQEVILRCVPISNHLYFYWYRQILGQKVEFLVSFYNNEISEKSEIFDDQFSVERPDGSNFTLKIRSTKLEDSAMYFCASSNQEGIGSYTFGSGTRLTVV.

On this clone: Other DNA sequences in the same sample also yield this CDR3. The chain couples TRBV2 to TRBJ1-2, with D possibly being TRBD1 (6 bases). The CDR3 runs to 13 residues. V lost 4 bases, J lost 2 bases, and 8 bases lay in between. Germline V gives CDR1 SNHLY, CDR2 FYNNEI. The CDR3 region is CASSGTANYGYTF. CDR3 nucleotides: TGTGCCAGCAGTGGGACAGCCAACTATGGCTACACCTTC.

The V and J genes are TRBV5-1 and TRBJ2-3; D tentatively reads TRBD1 or TRBD2 (5 bases each). The CDR3 extends over 15 amino acids. Deletions cut 5 bases from V and 3 bases from J, with 16 bases between. The germline V gene has CDR1 SGHRS and CDR2 YFSETQ. In DNA, the CDR3 is TGCGCCAGCAGTTCGACAGCCGGGGTAACAGATACGCAGTATTTT. Protein sequence: CASSSTAGVTDTQYF.

The chain has TRBV19 and TRBJ2-6; possibly TRBD1 for D (6 bases). This CDR3 has 17 amino acids. The germline V gene has CDR1 LNHDA and CDR2 SQIVND (reference sequence). Trimming took off 3 bases at V and 3 bases at J, with 15 bases between the two ends. The CDR3 is CASSIRPQGYGANVLTF. The CDR3 DNA sequence: TGTGCCAGTAGTATTCGCCCACAGGGTTATGGGGCCAACGTCCTGACTTTC. The full variable domain, its missing parts supplied by reference TRBV19 and TRBJ2-6, is DGGITQSPKYLFRKEGQNVTLSCEQNLNHDAMYWYRQDPGQGLRLIYYSQIVNDFQKGDIAEGYSVSREKKESFPLTVTSAQKNPTAFYLCASSIRPQGYGANVLTFGAGSRLTVL.

The chain joins TRBV3-1 (or the pseudogene TRBV3-2) to TRBJ1-2; the D gene is possibly TRBD1 (5 bases). Germline V gives CDR1 LGHDT, CDR2 YNNKEL (reference sequence). The CDR3 is 16 residues long. V lost 0 bases, J lost 2 bases, and 13 bases lay in between. This CDR3 is CASSQEYVRVNYGYTF. The CDR3 nucleotides are TGTGCCAGCAGCCAAGAGTATGTCAGGGTAAACTATGGCTACACCTTC.

This clone was observed a handful of times. The chain combines TRBV6-2 or TRBV6-3 with TRBJ2-7; TRBD2 agrees at 9 bases. Germline V gives CDR1 MNHEY, CDR2 SVGEGT. After removal of 6 bases from V and 3 bases from J, the junction contained 9 bases not matched to a gene. CDR3 length: 15 residues. Here the CDR3 reads CASSKQTSGYYEQYV. The DNA for the CDR3 is TGTGCCAGCAGCAAACAGACTAGCGGCTACTACGAGCAGTACGTC.

The gene calls are TRBV6-2 or TRBV6-3 and TRBJ1-4; D ambiguous. V dropped 2 bases and J dropped 13 bases, with 20 bases sitting between them. The CDR3 extends over 15 amino acids. CDR1 and CDR2 (germline): MNHEY, SVGEGT. The CDR3 bases are TGTGCCAGCAGTTACGGCGGGTTCGGGAAATTAAGACTGTTTTTT. It translates to CASSYGGFGKLRLFF.